One TCR beta chain is described in this entry. Its antigen is still unknown. These data are taken from a study of blood T cells in healthy people across ages. Then a second PCR, running roughly 7 to 12 cycles, was carried out with a sample-barcoded 5' primer and a J-beta primer mix. TCRdb re-analysed the 5' RACE reads in MiXCR, keeping a single row per CDR3 protein. The table records 710,000 or so distinct CDR3 sequences, about 30% of them present only once. Study-wide findings and caveats: Diversity figures based on one million T cells were deemed too low. Among T cells, TCR beta diversity per million cells dropped roughly linearly as age rose.

This receptor was taken from a woman aged 80 or over in good health. Sequences were obtained from blood.

The CDR3 here is CASSPRGQVSGANVLTF. CDR3 bases: TGTGCCAGCAGTCCCCGGGGCCAAGTATCTGGGGCCAACGTCCTGACTTTC. V usage is TRBV27 and J usage is TRBJ2-6; the D call may be TRBD1 or TRBD2 (5 bases each). V dropped 5 bases and J dropped 1 base, with 15 bases sitting between them. The CDR3 is made up of 17 amino acids. In germline, CDR1 is MNHEY, CDR2 SMNVEV (reference sequence).